The 18 T cell receptor beta chains below all came from one sample that was sequenced in a study of spatial heterogeneity in lung cancer. TCRdb analysed the 5' RACE reads with MiXCR anew, one entry per CDR3 protein. The sample holds 8,000 to 10,000 distinct CDR3 sequences, 23% seen once. Described time point: blood at routine non-recurrence follow-up after resection. The sequencing here drew on PBMCs, taken at follow-up. The receptors shown here come from a female donor with early-stage non-small cell lung cancer.

This clonotype was seen only a few times. The chain carries TRBV27 and TRBJ2-1; 9 bases are a match to TRBD1. Germline lookup yields CDR1 MNHEY and CDR2 SMNVEV (reference sequence). The CDR3 spans 15 residues. J lost 5 bases, V lost 2 bases, and 4 bases had no gene match. The CDR3 here is CASSLGTGPNNEQFF. The CDR3 nucleotides are TGTGCCAGCAGTTTAGGGACAGGGCCTAACAATGAGCAGTTCTTC.

The chain joins TRBV7-9 to TRBJ1-6; 7 positions agree with TRBD1. The ends lost 3 bases at V and 10 bases at J; junction bases unmatched: 9. CDR1 and CDR2 (germline): SEHNR, FQNEAQ (reference sequence). CDR3 length equals 15 residues. This CDR3 reads CASSFNTGVQSPLHF. The CDR3 coding sequence is TGTGCCAGCAGCTTCAATACAGGGGTTCAATCACCCCTCCACTTT.

The chain's CDR3 is CASSQDYGREQFF. The CDR3 DNA reads as TGTGCCAGCAGCCAAGATTACGGACGGGAGCAGTTCTTC. The chain joins TRBV14 to TRBJ2-1; D is unclear. The CDR3 length is 13 residues. Looked up from germline, CDR1 is SGHDN and CDR2 is FVKESK. V was cut by 0 bases and J by 10 bases, with 10 bases left in between.

This clonotype is judged medium-sized (0.01 to 0.1%). The chain carries TRBV2 and TRBJ1-2; possibly TRBD1 for D (6 bases). V was clipped by 6 bases and J by 5 bases, with 13 bases between them. The CDR3 runs 13 residues. CDR1 is SNHLY, CDR2 FYNNEI, per germline. CDR3 coding DNA: TGTGCCAGCAGAAAGGGGGAGGGATATGGCTACACCTTC. This translates into CASRKGEGYGYTF. Full variable domain (remainder filled in from reference TRBV2 and TRBJ1-2): EPEVTQTPSHQVTQMGQEVILRCVPISNHLYFYWYRQILGQKVEFLVSFYNNEISEKSEIFDDQFSVERPDGSNFTLKIRSTKLEDSAMYFCASRKGEGYGYTFGSGTRLTVV.

V and J are TRBV28 and TRBJ2-2; D might be TRBD2 (6 bases). The CDR3 has 15 amino acids. The germline CDR1 and CDR2 sequences are MDHEN and SYDVKM. V gave up 8 bases and J gave up 2 bases, with 15 bases separating them. CDR3 DNA sequence: TGTGCCAGCGGGATGGCAGGACTAAACACCGGGGAGCTGTTTTTT. Its translation: CASGMAGLNTGELFF.

The chain recombines TRBV28 with TRBJ1-2; D may be TRBD1 (6 bases). Looked up from germline, CDR1 is MDHEN and CDR2 is SYDVKM. The V and J ends lost 10 bases and 3 bases respectively, with 18 bases between them. CDR3 length: 14 amino acids. The CDR3 DNA is TGTGCCACCGTTTACGGGGGGCTGCACTATGGCTACACCTTC. Translation: CATVYGGLHYGYTF.

This clonotype was seen only once. The chain is built from TRBV28 and TRBJ2-5; no definite D call. With 5 bases removed from V and 3 bases from J, the gap between germline ends came to 13 bases. From germline, CDR1 is MDHEN and CDR2 SYDVKM. The CDR3 is 14 residues long. The CDR3 DNA follows: TGTGCCAGCAGTCCCGGGCAGGTTGAAGAGACCCAGTACTTC. Encoded protein: CASSPGQVEETQYF.

This clonotype was detected a few times. J is TRBJ2-3 and V is TRBV9, with a tentative D call TRBD1 (5 bases). Germline V gene lookup returns CDR1 SGDLS and CDR2 YYNGEE. CDR3 length equals 15 residues. V shed 3 bases and J shed 0 bases, with 11 bases lying between them. The DNA for the CDR3 is TGTGCCAGCAGCGGACAGCCCGCTAGCACAGATACGCAGTATTTT. This codes for CASSGQPASTDTQYF.

The chain joins TRBV30 to TRBJ2-7, with D hard to call. V was trimmed by 3 bases and J by 0 bases, leaving 6 bases between them. The CDR3 is made up of 12 amino acids. Germline assignment: CDR1 GTSNPN and CDR2 SVGIG (reference sequence). CDR3 in amino acids: CAWRASSYEQYF. As DNA, the CDR3 is TGTGCCTGGAGGGCTAGCTCCTACGAGCAGTACTTC. The whole variable domain, remainder taken from reference TRBV30 and TRBJ2-7, is SQTIHQWPATLVQPVGSPLSLECTVEGTSNPNLYWYRQAAGRGLQLLFYSVGIGQISSEVPQNLSASRPQDRQFILSSKKLLLSDSGFYLCAWRASSYEQYFGPGTRLTVT.

In this sample, this clonotype turned up a few times. The chain joins TRBV11-2 to TRBJ2-1; TRBD2 agrees at 11 bases. From germline, CDR1 is SGHAT and CDR2 FQNNGV. This CDR3 has 16 amino acids. Germline trimming cut 5 bases from V and 10 bases from J; bases unmatched to any gene: 13. The CDR3: CASSVPGTSGLREQFF. The CDR3 bases are TGTGCCAGCAGCGTACCCGGGACTAGCGGTTTACGGGAGCAGTTCTTC.

V usage is TRBV29-1 and J usage is TRBJ2-7, with TRBD1 identical over 9 bases. The CDR3 spans 13 residues. Per the germline V gene, CDR1 is SQVTM and CDR2 is ANQGSEA. The junction had 5 bases not matched to a gene; V was cut back by 3 bases and J by 5 bases. Here the CDR3 DNA reads TGCAGCGTTGAGTTTGGGACAGGGAACGAGCAGTACTTC. It codes for CSVEFGTGNEQYF.

The chain employs TRBV28 and TRBJ2-3; TRBD2 matches 10 bases. CDR3 size: 15 residues. V lost 7 bases, J lost 5 bases, and 9 bases stayed unmatched. Germline lookup yields CDR1 MDHEN and CDR2 SYDVKM. The CDR3 loop is CASTPSGRAGDTQYF. The CDR3 DNA reads as TGTGCCAGCACCCCGAGCGGGAGGGCCGGAGATACGCAGTATTTT.

This clonotype was picked up a small number of times. CDR3 sequence: CASAAGGEIGYTF. CDR3 DNA: TGTGCCAGTGCCGCGGGGGGCGAGATTGGCTACACCTTC. The V call is TRBV19, the J call TRBJ1-2, with D perhaps TRBD1 (6 bases). Per the germline V gene, CDR1 is LNHDA and CDR2 is SQIVND (reference sequence). Trimming took 8 bases from V and 7 from J, leaving 17 bases between them. CDR3 length equals 13 residues. Supplemented by reference TRBV19 and TRBJ1-2, the full variable domain reads DGGITQSPKYLFRKEGQNVTLSCEQNLNHDAMYWYRQDPGQGLRLIYYSQIVNDFQKGDIAEGYSVSREKKESFPLTVTSAQKNPTAFYLCASAAGGEIGYTFGSGTRLTVV.

The chain couples TRBV7-2 to TRBJ2-1; 14 nucleotides match TRBD2. Germline V gene lookup returns CDR1 SGHTA and CDR2 FQGNSA. V lost 5 bases, J lost 7 bases, and 16 bases stayed unmatched. CDR3 size: 19 residues. Here the CDR3 reads CASSPRARGRTSGRNEQFF. Written as DNA, the CDR3 is TGTGCCAGCAGCCCCAGGGCCAGGGGACGGACTAGCGGGAGGAATGAGCAGTTCTTC.

This clonotype rates as medium-sized. The chain is built from TRBV28 and TRBJ2-1; 10 positions agree with TRBD1. The V gene's germline CDR1 is MDHEN and CDR2 SYDVKM. The CDR3 has 16 amino acids. The V segment lost 4 bases and the J segment 6 bases; nucleotides outside the gene matches: 9. CDR3 sequence (DNA): TGTGCCAGCAGTTCGTCCGGGACAGGGGCCGGCAATGAGCAGTTCTTC. It encodes CASSSSGTGAGNEQFF. Combining the CDR3 with reference TRBV28 and TRBJ2-1 gives the whole variable domain DVKVTQSSRYLVKRTGEKVFLECVQDMDHENMFWYRQDPGLGLRLIYFSYDVKMKEKGDIPEGYSVSREKKERFSLILESASTNQTSMYLCASSSSGTGAGNEQFFGPGTRLTVL.

This clonotype was recorded a few times. The chain combines TRBV7-9 with TRBJ2-3; the match to TRBD1 covers 7 bases. CDR1 SEHNR and CDR2 FQNEAQ come from the germline V gene (reference sequence). V was clipped by 5 bases and J by 6 bases; unmatched bases: 2. The CDR3 has 12 residues. CDR3 DNA sequence: TGTGCCAGCAGCATACAGGGGGATACGCAGTATTTT. Translated, it gives CASSIQGDTQYF.

This rearrangement joins TRBV10-3 to TRBJ1-1, with D possibly being TRBD1 (5 bases). This CDR3 has 13 residues. Per germline, CDR1 ENHRY and CDR2 SYGVKD. V was clipped by 5 bases and J by 6 bases, with 13 bases between them. The CDR3 protein is CAISTLDTAEAFF. CDR3 in DNA: TGTGCCATCAGTACCCTGGACACTGCTGAAGCTTTCTTT.

In the case of this clonotype: A much larger clone sits a single nucleotide away, making a read error possible. The chain links TRBV29-1 to TRBJ2-7; D remains ambiguous. V lost 3 bases and J lost 5, with 11 bases in between. Per the germline V gene, CDR1 is SQVTM and CDR2 is ANQGSEA. This CDR3 is 12 amino acids long. The DNA of the CDR3 is TGCAGCGTTGAGGGTACAACGCACGAGCAGTACTTC. It yields the protein CSVEGTTHEQYF.